The clone carrying this TCR beta chain was counted at least ten times. What it binds is not known. The trim removed 0 bases at V and 7 bases at J, leaving 13 bases unmatched. The CDR3 consists of 17 residues. The germline V gene has CDR1 MNHEY and CDR2 SVGAGI. This sample was included in a study of neurological immune-mediated disorders. Study-wide points: Private repertoires in all groups were suggested by the finding that expanded clones across subjects shared no CDR3 amino acid sequences.

Each TCR transcript was tagged with a 10-nucleotide random UMI during 5'RACE. TCRdb processed the 5' RACE reads anew with MiXCR; each CDR3 protein has one entry. Here the sample spans about 38,000 distinct CDR3 sequences, 11% being singletons. Sorted libraries drew on about a million CD4+ or CD8+ T cells. V and J are TRBV6-5 and TRBJ2-3; 7 positions match TRBD2. The receptor comes from a woman younger than 45 with HTLV-1-associated myelopathy (HAM/TSP). Material: CD4+ T cells from blood. The CDR3 nucleotides are TGTGCCAGCAGTTACTCGGCGATGGCCCCGGGGGGATATACGCAGTATTTT. Translated: CASSYSAMAPGGYTQYF.